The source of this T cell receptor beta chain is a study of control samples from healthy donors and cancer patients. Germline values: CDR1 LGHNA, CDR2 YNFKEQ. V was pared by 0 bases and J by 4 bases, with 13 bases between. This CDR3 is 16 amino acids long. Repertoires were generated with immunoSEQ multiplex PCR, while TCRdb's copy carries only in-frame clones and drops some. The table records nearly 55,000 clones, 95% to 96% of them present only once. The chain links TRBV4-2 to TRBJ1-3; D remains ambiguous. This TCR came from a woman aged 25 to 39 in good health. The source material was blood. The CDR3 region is CASSQDQIPTGNTIYF. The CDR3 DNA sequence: TGTGCCAGCAGCCAAGACCAGATACCGACAGGAAACACCATATATTTT.